This T cell receptor beta chain was recorded in a study of cytomegalovirus exposure and HLA in healthy donors. Study-level findings and limits: Researchers counted 164 TCR beta chains as cytomegalovirus-associated.

About this clone itself: Its cognate antigen is unknown.

Using immunoSEQ multiplex PCR, the repertoire was profiled, and TCRdb retains in-frame clones only, with some absent. This table has 100,000 to 150,000 clones, approximately 94% appearing once. The 120-subject validation cohort, separate from the roughly 700-subject first cohort, included the donors. The V gene end was trimmed by 6 bases and the J gene end by 3 bases; junction bases not matched to a gene: 9. This CDR3 comprises 15 residues. Germline-derived CDR1 and CDR2 are SNHLY and FYNNEI. The TCR originated in a young woman in good health and CMV-seronegative. This rearrangement joins TRBV2 to TRBJ1-2; 8 bases agree with TRBD1. The sample consisted of PBMCs. The DNA of the CDR3 is TGTGCCAGCAGCCTTCGGACAGGGAGCGACTATGGCTACACCTTC. This sequence encodes CASSLRTGSDYGYTF.